This T cell receptor beta chain was identified in a study of blood T cells in healthy people across ages. Notes on the study in general: TCR beta diversity per million T cells fell roughly linearly with age.

To note about this clonotype: Its matching antigen is unknown.

Then a second PCR, running about 6 to 11 cycles, was carried out with a sample-barcoded 5' primer and a J-beta primer mix. Using its own MiXCR run on the 5' RACE reads, TCRdb lists one record per CDR3 protein. The sample holds fewer than 900,000 distinct CDR3 sequences, approximately 35% seen once. The J segment lost 7 bases and the V segment lost 3 bases, leaving 9 bases of the junction unmatched. The CDR3 sequence is 15 residues long. CDR1 is SGHRS, CDR2 YFSETQ, per germline. This clonotype was obtained from a man aged 18 to 29 in good health. The chain employs TRBV5-1 and TRBJ2-7, with TRBD2 matching over 11 bases. Sequencing was performed on blood. CDR3 in DNA: TGCGCCAGCAGCTCCCTAGCGGGAGGTGGCAATGAGCAGTACTTC. Its translation is CASSSLAGGGNEQYF.